A single sample is the source of the 11 T cell receptor beta chains below, sequenced in a study of cytomegalovirus exposure and HLA in healthy donors. Use of 60 Vbeta and 13 Jbeta primers characterized the PCR. Repertoires were generated with immunoSEQ multiplex PCR, while TCRdb's copy carries only in-frame clones and drops some. The data contain hundreds of thousands of clones, approximately 82% of them seen just once; the ten biggest clones take up 3% to 4.5%. Sequencing was performed on PBMCs. These receptors were taken from a male donor in good health and CMV-seronegative.

In its sample, this clone was seen a few times. The chain uses TRBV6-5 and TRBJ2-5, with a weak D call TRBD2 (5 bases). The DNA end favors TRBJ2-7, so the J call may be wrong. Looked up from germline, CDR1 is MNHEY and CDR2 is SVGAGI. This CDR3 has 14 amino acids. Here the CDR3 DNA reads TGTGCCAGCAGCCAGGACGGGGTCTCCTACGAGCAGTACTTC. It codes for CASSQDGVSYEQYF.

V is TRBV19 and J is TRBJ1-5; D gene uncertain. The CDR3 has 14 residues. Trimming pared 3 bases from V and 7 bases from J, leaving 13 bases between. The germline V gene has CDR1 LNHDA and CDR2 SQIVND (reference sequence). This CDR3 is CASSISPSGQPQHF. The CDR3 nucleotides read TGTGCCAGTAGTATCTCCCCGAGCGGGCAGCCCCAGCATTTT.

The chain is built from TRBV11-2 and TRBJ1-1; D gene ambiguous. The length of the CDR3 is 15 residues. Germline CDR1 SGHAT, CDR2 FQNNGV. V was shortened by 0 bases and J by 1 base, with 9 bases between the two germline ends. The CDR3 DNA reads as TGTGCCAGCAGCTTAGATATCCCGGGGAACACTGAAGCTTTCTTT. Encoded protein: CASSLDIPGNTEAFF.

This clone was recorded once. The CDR3, as DNA: TGTGCCAGCAGCTTAGGACTGGGCGAGACCCAGTACTTC. Its protein product is CASSLGLGETQYF. The rearrangement joins TRBV7-3 to TRBJ2-5; tentative D call: TRBD2 (5 bases). V lost 2 bases, J lost 5 bases, and 9 bases lay in between. Per the germline V gene, CDR1 is SGHTA and CDR2 is FQGTGA. The CDR3 loop spans 13 amino acids.

CDR3 loop: CASSSTGALGNTIYF. CDR3 sequence (DNA): TGTGCCAGCAGCTCGACAGGGGCCCTCGGAAACACCATATATTTT. The chain recombines TRBV6-5 with TRBJ1-3; 8 positions match TRBD1. Trimming at V came to 6 bases and at J to 4 bases, leaving 8 bases not matched to a gene. The CDR3 consists of 15 residues. In germline, CDR1 is MNHEY, CDR2 SVGAGI.

The genes are TRBV6-5 and TRBJ2-1, with D maybe TRBD1 (6 bases). The ends were cut back, 3 bases at V and 1 base at J, with 10 bases in the middle. Germline V CDR1 and CDR2: MNHEY, SVGAGI. This CDR3 comprises 15 residues. The CDR3 bases are TGTGCCAGCAGTTATGAGCAGGGGTCCTACAATGAGCAGTTCTTC. Protein product: CASSYEQGSYNEQFF.

This clone turned up a few times. The chain joins TRBV6-1 to TRBJ1-5; no clear D. Trimming stripped 2 bases from V and 7 bases from J, with 6 bases between. This CDR3 comprises 12 residues. Germline lookup yields CDR1 MNHNS and CDR2 SASEGT. The CDR3 nucleotides are TGTGCCAGCAGTGAACCAGCGCAGCCCCAGCATTTT. It specifies CASSEPAQPQHF.

V is TRBV28 and J is TRBJ1-1; D call uncertain. This CDR3 has 13 residues. Deletions cut 3 bases from V and 1 base from J, with 6 bases between. CDR1 MDHEN and CDR2 SYDVKM come from the germline V gene. The CDR3 reads CASSFARNTEAFF. CDR3 coding DNA: TGTGCCAGCAGTTTTGCCAGGAACACTGAAGCTTTCTTT.

This chain links TRBV27 with TRBJ1-1; 12 bases are a match to TRBD1. The CDR3 contains 17 residues. V lost 3 bases and J lost 2; bases outside the gene matches: 7. Germline V gene data show CDR1 as MNHEY and CDR2 as SMNVEV (reference sequence). CDR3 protein: CASSFRDRGPSNTEAFF. CDR3 DNA: TGTGCCAGCAGTTTTCGGGACAGGGGGCCATCTAACACTGAAGCTTTCTTT.

The J gene is TRBJ2-2, the V gene TRBV18; a possible D gene is TRBD1 (6 bases). Deletions cut 2 bases from V and 5 bases from J, with 12 bases between. The CDR3 runs 15 residues. Per the germline V gene, CDR1 is KGHSH and CDR2 is LQKENI. The CDR3 DNA follows: TGTGCCAGCTCACCAAGGAACAGGGCGACCGGGGAGCTGTTTTTT. It codes for CASSPRNRATGELFF. Complete variable domain (other parts from reference TRBV18 and TRBJ2-2): NAGVMQNPRHLVRRRGQEARLRCSPMKGHSHVYWYRQLPEEGLKFMVYLQKENIIDESGMPKERFSAEFPKEGPSILRIQQVVRGDSAAYFCASSPRNRATGELFFGEGSRLTVL.

This clone occurred many times. The chain is built from TRBV29-1 and TRBJ1-1; unclear D gene. Germline-derived CDR1 and CDR2 are SQVTM and ANQGSEA. Trimming cost V 7 bases and J 0 bases, with 9 bases left between them. The CDR3 runs to 12 residues. CDR3 residues: CSAVVVNTEAFF. CDR3 DNA: TGCAGCGCGGTCGTGGTGAACACTGAAGCTTTCTTT.